This T cell receptor (beta chain) was sequenced during a study of blood T cell repertoires in COVID-19. Whole-study context: Both acute and convalescent COVID-19 samples were obtained from the United States, Italy and Spain. In each case, the material was cDNA or gDNA derived from T cells, B-cell-depleted T cells, or PBMCs.

In the authors' methods: Quantification of nucleated cells was approximated via reference gene primer amplification. TCRdb's table, derived via immunoSEQ multiplex PCR, lists solely in-frame clones and lacks some. V, J and clone size were drawn from that table, and D and trimming were deduced from the DNA. The table has tens of thousands of clones, around 83% seen once. Germline V gene sequence: CDR1 MDHEN, CDR2 SYDVKM. CDR3 size: 14 residues. Trimming removed 2 bases at V and 3 bases at J, with 11 bases between. The chain couples TRBV28 to TRBJ2-7; tentatively, D is TRBD2 (6 bases). What was sequenced was peripheral blood. The clonotype was recovered from an older man with acute or convalescent COVID-19. CDR3 in DNA: TGTGCCAGCAGTTTACCGGGACTTAACTACGAGCAGTACTTC. It specifies CASSLPGLNYEQYF.